This T cell receptor beta chain was recorded in a study of T cell repertoires in cytomegalovirus infection. Study at large: Matching HLA type, along with CMV infection, was indicated by public TCR beta signatures.

Germline assignment: CDR1 MNHEY and CDR2 SVGAGI. CDR3 length: 13 amino acids. About this clonotype: Antigen specificity is unknown. A read error may explain this, as a much larger clone is one base away.

Study results and limitations: HLA-C-restricted CMV clonotypes gave the most frequent clonotype in two of eight donors. Cumulative public TCR beta family frequency identified CMV carriers with the relevant HLA.

TCRdb fed the reads into MiXCR, producing one record per CDR3 protein. The sample lists some 700,000 distinct CDR3 sequences, 35% to 45% occurring once. Material: PBMCs. This chain links TRBV6-5 with TRBJ2-2, with D hard to call. This receptor was identified in a human donor in good health (CMV status not recorded). Some clones in this sample may be carry-over from other donors' samples. The CDR3 DNA is TGTTCCAGCAGTTACTCGTCCCCCGGGGAGCTGTTTTTT. Protein product: CSSSYSSPGELFF.